This T cell receptor (beta chain) stems from a study of T cell repertoires in cytomegalovirus infection. Study-wide context: A matching HLA type, together with CMV infection, was signaled by public TCR beta signatures.

MiXCR, run by TCRdb on the reads, gives a single entry per CDR3 protein. This repertoire shows 300,000 to 400,000 distinct CDR3 sequences, approximately 9.5% found once; its top ten account for 4.3%. Trimming took 6 bases from V and 5 from J; bases not matched to a gene: 4. The V gene's germline CDR1 is SGHVS and CDR2 FQNEAQ. The CDR3 is 14 residues long. Many counts were recorded for this clonotype. The antigen remains unidentified. General study results and limits: Dominating the ex vivo response were HLA-C-restricted CMV-specific TCR beta clonotypes. Identification of carriers of CMV plus the relevant HLA was achieved through cumulative public TCR beta family frequency.

Sequences were obtained from PBMCs. The rearrangement links TRBV7-8 to TRBJ2-1; 10 bases align to TRBD2. The receptor was isolated from a human donor in good health (CMV status not recorded). Some clones in this sample may be carry-over from other donors' samples. CDR3 nucleotide sequence: TGTGCCAGCAGTCGACTAGCGGGCAACAATGAGCAGTTCTTC. Amino acid sequence: CASSRLAGNNEQFF.